This T cell receptor beta chain was sequenced in a study of blood T cell repertoires in COVID-19. The CDR3 consists of 15 residues. The V segment lost 6 bases and the J segment 0 bases; nucleotides outside the gene matches: 5. CDR1 LGHNT and CDR2 FRNRAP come from the germline V gene. Using immunoSEQ multiplex PCR, the repertoire was profiled, and TCRdb retains in-frame clones only, with some absent. The data hold 95,000 to 150,000 clones, with 75% to 90% observed a single time. The clonotype was recovered from a man between 35 and 55 years old with acute or convalescent COVID-19. The V and J genes are TRBV12-5 and TRBJ2-7; the match to TRBD1 covers 10 bases. The sequencing sample was made of peripheral blood. DNA for the CDR3: TGTGCTAGTGGCCTGGGACAGGGGAGCTCCTACGAGCAGTACTTC. Translation: CASGLGQGSSYEQYF.